The text below deals with one T cell receptor beta chain. This sample was included in a study of PD-L1 blockade in urothelial cancer. Time point of the sample: pretreatment peripheral blood. Germline V gene data show CDR1 as LNHDA and CDR2 as SQIVND (reference sequence). V trimming: 7 bases; J trimming: 1 base; junction bases outside the gene matches: 2. This CDR3 has 13 amino acids. The table came from immunoSEQ multiplex PCR; TCRdb's copy has only in-frame clones and leaves some out. The sample lists about 130,000 clones, approximately 84% occurring once. The TCR comes from a man over 45 with urothelial cancer. Source: PBMCs, taken around atezolizumab (anti-PD-L1) treatment. The chain is built from TRBV19 and TRBJ2-3; TRBD2 aligns across 7 bases. The CDR3 DNA sequence: TGTGCCAGTAAGCTAGCGGGCACAGATACGCAGTATTTT. Translated, it gives CASKLAGTDTQYF.